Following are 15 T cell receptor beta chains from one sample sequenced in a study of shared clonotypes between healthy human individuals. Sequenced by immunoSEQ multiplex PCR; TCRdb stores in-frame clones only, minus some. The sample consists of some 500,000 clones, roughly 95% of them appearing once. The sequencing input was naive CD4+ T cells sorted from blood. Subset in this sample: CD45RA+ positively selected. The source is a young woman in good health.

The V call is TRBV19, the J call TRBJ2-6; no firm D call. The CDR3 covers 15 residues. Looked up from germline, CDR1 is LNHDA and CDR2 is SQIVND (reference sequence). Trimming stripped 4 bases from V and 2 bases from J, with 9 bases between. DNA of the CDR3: TGTGCCAGTAGTAGGGCGGCTCCTGGGGCCAACGTCCTGACTTTC. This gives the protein CASSRAAPGANVLTF.

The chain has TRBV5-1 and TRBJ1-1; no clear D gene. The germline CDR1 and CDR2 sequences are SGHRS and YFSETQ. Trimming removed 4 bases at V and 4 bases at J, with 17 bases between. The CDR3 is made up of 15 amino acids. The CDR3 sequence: CASSPPARGSTEAFF. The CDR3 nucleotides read TGCGCCAGCAGCCCACCGGCCCGAGGATCCACTGAAGCTTTCTTT.

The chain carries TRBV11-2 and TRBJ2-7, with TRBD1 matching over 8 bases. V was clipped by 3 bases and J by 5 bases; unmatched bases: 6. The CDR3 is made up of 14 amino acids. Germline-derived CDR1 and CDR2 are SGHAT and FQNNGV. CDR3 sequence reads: CASSLDRVLDEQYF. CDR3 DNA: TGTGCCAGCAGCTTGGACAGGGTCCTGGACGAGCAGTACTTC.

The CDR3 loop reads CASSLSGSTGTDTQYF. The CDR3 DNA reads as TGTGCCAGCAGTTTGTCGGGCTCGACTGGCACAGATACGCAGTATTTT. The chain has TRBV28 and TRBJ2-3; D uncertain. The germline V gene has CDR1 MDHEN and CDR2 SYDVKM. The CDR3 has 16 amino acids. V lost 3 bases, J lost 1 base, and 14 bases lay in between. Drawing the rest from reference TRBV28 and TRBJ2-3, the complete variable domain is DVKVTQSSRYLVKRTGEKVFLECVQDMDHENMFWYRQDPGLGLRLIYFSYDVKMKEKGDIPEGYSVSREKKERFSLILESASTNQTSMYLCASSLSGSTGTDTQYFGPGTRLTVL.

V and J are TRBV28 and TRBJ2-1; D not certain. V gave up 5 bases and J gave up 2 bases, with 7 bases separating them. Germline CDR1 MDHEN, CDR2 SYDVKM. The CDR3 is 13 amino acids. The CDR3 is CASSGDPYNEQFF. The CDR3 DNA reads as TGTGCCAGCAGTGGCGACCCCTACAATGAGCAGTTCTTC.

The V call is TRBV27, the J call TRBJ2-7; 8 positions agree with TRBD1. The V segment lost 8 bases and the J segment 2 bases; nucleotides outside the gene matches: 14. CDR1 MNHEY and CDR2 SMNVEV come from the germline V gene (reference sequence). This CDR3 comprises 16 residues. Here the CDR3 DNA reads TGTGCCAGCGCCCCAGGGCGCACAGGGGGACCCTACGAGCAGTACTTC. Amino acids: CASAPGRTGGPYEQYF.

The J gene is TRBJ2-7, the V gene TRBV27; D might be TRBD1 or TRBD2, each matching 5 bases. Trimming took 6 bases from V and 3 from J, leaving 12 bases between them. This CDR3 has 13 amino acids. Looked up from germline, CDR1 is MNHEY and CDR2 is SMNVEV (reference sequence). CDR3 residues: CASSRDELYEQYF. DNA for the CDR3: TGTGCCAGCAGCCGGGACGAACTCTACGAGCAGTACTTC.

The CDR3 is CASGMTGEWNYGYTF. DNA of the CDR3: TGTGCCAGCGGCATGACAGGGGAGTGGAACTATGGCTACACCTTC. The gene calls are TRBV5-8 and TRBJ1-2, with 8 bases lining up with TRBD1. CDR3 length: 15 amino acids. J lost 2 bases, V lost 7 bases, and 10 bases had no gene match. Germline loops: CDR1 SGHTS, CDR2 YDEGEE.

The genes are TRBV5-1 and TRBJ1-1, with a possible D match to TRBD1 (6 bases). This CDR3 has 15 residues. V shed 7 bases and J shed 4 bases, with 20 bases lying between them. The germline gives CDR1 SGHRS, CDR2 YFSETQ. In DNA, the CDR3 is TGCGCCAGCTCTGATCCGGGGATAGGGGGCACTGAAGCTTTCTTT. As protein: CASSDPGIGGTEAFF.

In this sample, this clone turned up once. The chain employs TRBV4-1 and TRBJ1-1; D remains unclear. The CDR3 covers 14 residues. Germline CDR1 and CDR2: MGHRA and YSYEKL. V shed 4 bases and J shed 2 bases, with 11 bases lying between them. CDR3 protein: CASSRLPRNTEAFF. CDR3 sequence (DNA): TGCGCCAGCAGCCGTCTACCGAGAAACACTGAAGCTTTCTTT.

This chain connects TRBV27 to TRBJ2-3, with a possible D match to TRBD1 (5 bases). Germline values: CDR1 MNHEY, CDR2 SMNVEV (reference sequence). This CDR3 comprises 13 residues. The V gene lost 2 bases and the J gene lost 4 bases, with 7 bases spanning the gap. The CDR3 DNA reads TGTGCCAGCAGTTTACGACAGCCAGATACGCAGTATTTT. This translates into CASSLRQPDTQYF.

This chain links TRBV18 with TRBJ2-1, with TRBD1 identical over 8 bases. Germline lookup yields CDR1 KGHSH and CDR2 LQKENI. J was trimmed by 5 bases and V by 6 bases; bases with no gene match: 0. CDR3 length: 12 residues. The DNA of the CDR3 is TGTGCCAGCTCGACAGGGGACAATGAGCAGTTCTTC. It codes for CASSTGDNEQFF.

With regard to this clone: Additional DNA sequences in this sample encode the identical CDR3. The CDR3 coding sequence is TGCAGCGTTGAAGGGCAGTCCTACGAGCAGTACTTC. This sequence encodes CSVEGQSYEQYF. J is TRBJ2-7 and V is TRBV29-1; D is unclear. This CDR3 comprises 12 residues. V lost 1 base and J lost 1, with 5 bases in between. Germline loops: CDR1 SQVTM, CDR2 ANQGSEA.

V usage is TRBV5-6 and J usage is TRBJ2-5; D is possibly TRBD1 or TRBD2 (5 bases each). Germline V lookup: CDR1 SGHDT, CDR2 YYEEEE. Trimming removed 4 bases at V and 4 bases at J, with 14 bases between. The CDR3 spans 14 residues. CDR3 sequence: CASSPSFGGETQYF. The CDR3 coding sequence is TGTGCCAGCAGCCCCAGTTTTGGGGGAGAGACCCAGTACTTC.

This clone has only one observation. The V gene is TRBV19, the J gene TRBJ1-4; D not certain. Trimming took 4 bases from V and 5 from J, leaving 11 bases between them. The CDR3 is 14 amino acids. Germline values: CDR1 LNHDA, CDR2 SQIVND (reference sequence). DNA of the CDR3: TGTGCCAGTAGTACTCGGGTTCTGAATGAAAAACTGTTTTTT. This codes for CASSTRVLNEKLFF. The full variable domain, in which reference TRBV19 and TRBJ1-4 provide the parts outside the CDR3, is DGGITQSPKYLFRKEGQNVTLSCEQNLNHDAMYWYRQDPGQGLRLIYYSQIVNDFQKGDIAEGYSVSREKKESFPLTVTSAQKNPTAFYLCASSTRVLNEKLFFGSGTQLSVL.